The rows below give T cell receptor beta chains drawn from one sample of a study of human T cells and chemical hapten exposure. TCRdb ran MiXCR on the RACE reads and lists one entry per CDR3 protein. The sample shows about 290,000 distinct CDR3 sequences, 7.5% to 8% of them seen only once. The sequences come from whole blood, collected in connection with sensitization to the hapten diphenylcyclopropenone (DPC). The receptors come from a man aged 18 to 29 with alopecia areata. Some clones in this sample may be carry-over from other donors' samples. The CDR3 runs from the conserved cysteine through the conserved F or W. Each record gives: V gene, D gene, CDR3 protein. The D gene is left open where the match is weak.

TRBV14 | NA | CASSQDFLGEKLFF
TRBV28 | NA | CASSLPRGSYNEQFF
TRBV10-3 | NA | CARTPGLGNTIYF
TRBV12-3/TRBV12-4 | TRBD1 | CASSLTSGTGGTPRGEKLFF
TRBV7-2 | TRBD1 | CVSSLSTGGIDTQYF
TRBV11-3 | NA | CASSSRRGDEQFF
TRBV12-3/TRBV12-4 | NA | CASSFEIAQYF
TRBV28 | NA | CASSQWTVEAFF
TRBV7-2 | NA | CASSLDPGPYGYTF
TRBV24-1 | NA | CATSDLMGFGTDTQYF
TRBV2 | NA | CASSVFTAYEQYF
TRBV4-3 | NA | CASSQDLDGYNEQFF
TRBV5-1 | NA | CASSLERKETQYF
TRBV6-5 | TRBD1 | CASHRGPNYGYTF
TRBV4-3 | NA | CASSQDRSMNTEAFF
TRBV15 | NA | CATSSPDRIRNTEAFF
TRBV6-1 | TRBD1 | CAAPEGQGGLEAFF
TRBV6-2/TRBV6-3 | TRBD2 | CASSYPLAGRDNNEQFF
TRBV29-1 | NA | CSVEDREGYNTGELFF
TRBV10-3 | NA | CAISDGGPGAFYGYTF
TRBV28 | NA | CASSPDQPGAYEQYF
TRBV4-3 | TRBD2 | CASSQDSGGRYEQFF